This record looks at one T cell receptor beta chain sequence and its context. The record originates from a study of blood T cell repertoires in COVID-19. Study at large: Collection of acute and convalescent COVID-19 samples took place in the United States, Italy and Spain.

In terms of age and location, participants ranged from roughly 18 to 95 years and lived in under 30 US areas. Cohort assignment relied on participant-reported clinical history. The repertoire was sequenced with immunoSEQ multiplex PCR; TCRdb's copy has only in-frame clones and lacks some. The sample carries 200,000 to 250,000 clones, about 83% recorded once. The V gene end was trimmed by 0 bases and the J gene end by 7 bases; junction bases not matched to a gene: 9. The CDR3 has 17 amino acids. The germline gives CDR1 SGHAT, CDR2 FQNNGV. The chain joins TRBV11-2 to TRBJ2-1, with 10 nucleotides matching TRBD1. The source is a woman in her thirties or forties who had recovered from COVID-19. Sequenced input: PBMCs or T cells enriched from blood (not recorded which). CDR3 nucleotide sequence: TGTGCCAGCAGCTTAGATCGGGGGACAGGGGTGAGAAATGAGCAGTTCTTC. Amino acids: CASSLDRGTGVRNEQFF.